This T cell receptor (beta chain) is drawn from a study of molecular identifiers for immune sequencing clone quantification. V lost 0 bases and J 2 bases, leaving 11 bases between the germline ends. This CDR3 has 15 residues. Looked up from germline, CDR1 is MGHRA and CDR2 is YSYEKL. Study results and caveats: Highly expanded clone sizes could end up underestimated if a barcode were shared by identical TCR molecules.

This clonotype has at least ten counts. Its antigen is unidentified. In preparing bulk TCR libraries, previously described methods and listed TCR primers were used. Via MiXCR, TCRdb re-called the PCR reads, giving one row per CDR3 protein. The sample lists hundreds of thousands of distinct CDR3 sequences, nearly 20% seen once, with approximately 0.9% in the top ten. The chain employs TRBV4-1 and TRBJ2-7, with TRBD1 as a possible D gene (5 bases). This receptor was taken from a human donor in good health. Some libraries in this study had Jurkat cell RNA spiked in. Material for sequencing was naive CD8+ T cells from blood, with Jurkat cell RNA spiked in. Subset reported: FACS-sorted CD8+CD4-CCR7+CD45RA+ naive T cells. The CDR3, as DNA: TGCGCCAGCAGCCAAGATATAGGGGCGCCCTACGAGCAGTACTTC. This codes for CASSQDIGAPYEQYF.